The T cell receptor (beta chain) under discussion was sequenced for a study of CXCR3-negative and CXCR3-positive naive CD8 T cells. Study outcomes and limitations: Similar TRBV-TRBJ usage was seen in naive cells (both CXCR3-negative and CXCR3-positive), but memory cells differed. Hydrophobicity of TRB CDR3s was greater in CXCR3-positive naive cells than in CXCR3-negative naive cells. Because surface CD5 did not distinguish the naive subsets, TCR strength was inferred from TRB CDR3 properties. Fresh PBMCs were used in most assays, and CXCR3 expression partially decreased after cryopreservation.

The CDR3 has 14 amino acids. Per germline, CDR1 SNHLY and CDR2 FYNNEI. 5' RACE with UMI labels generated the TRB cDNA libraries. TCRdb re-analyzed the 5' RACE reads; it lists each CDR3 protein once, without DNA. The table for this sample gives tens of thousands of distinct CDR3 sequences. About this clonotype: The antigen is unknown.

The specimen sequenced was naive CXCR3+ CD8+ T cells from blood. As to subset: CD45RO-CCR7+CD27+CD95- naive CD8+ T cells expressing CXCR3 (TNR3+). The TCR was taken from a human donor in good health. Some clones in this sample may be carry-over from other donors' samples. The chain uses TRBV2 and TRBJ2-7; as DNA is missing, the TRBD1 call by TCRdb cannot be tested. CDR3 protein: CASSGQGGPIEQYF. Full variable domain (rest looked up from reference TRBV2 and TRBJ2-7): EPEVTQTPSHQVTQMGQEVILRCVPISNHLYFYWYRQILGQKVEFLVSFYNNEISEKSEIFDDQFSVERPDGSNFTLKIRSTKLEDSAMYFCASSGQGGPIEQYFGPGTRLTVT.